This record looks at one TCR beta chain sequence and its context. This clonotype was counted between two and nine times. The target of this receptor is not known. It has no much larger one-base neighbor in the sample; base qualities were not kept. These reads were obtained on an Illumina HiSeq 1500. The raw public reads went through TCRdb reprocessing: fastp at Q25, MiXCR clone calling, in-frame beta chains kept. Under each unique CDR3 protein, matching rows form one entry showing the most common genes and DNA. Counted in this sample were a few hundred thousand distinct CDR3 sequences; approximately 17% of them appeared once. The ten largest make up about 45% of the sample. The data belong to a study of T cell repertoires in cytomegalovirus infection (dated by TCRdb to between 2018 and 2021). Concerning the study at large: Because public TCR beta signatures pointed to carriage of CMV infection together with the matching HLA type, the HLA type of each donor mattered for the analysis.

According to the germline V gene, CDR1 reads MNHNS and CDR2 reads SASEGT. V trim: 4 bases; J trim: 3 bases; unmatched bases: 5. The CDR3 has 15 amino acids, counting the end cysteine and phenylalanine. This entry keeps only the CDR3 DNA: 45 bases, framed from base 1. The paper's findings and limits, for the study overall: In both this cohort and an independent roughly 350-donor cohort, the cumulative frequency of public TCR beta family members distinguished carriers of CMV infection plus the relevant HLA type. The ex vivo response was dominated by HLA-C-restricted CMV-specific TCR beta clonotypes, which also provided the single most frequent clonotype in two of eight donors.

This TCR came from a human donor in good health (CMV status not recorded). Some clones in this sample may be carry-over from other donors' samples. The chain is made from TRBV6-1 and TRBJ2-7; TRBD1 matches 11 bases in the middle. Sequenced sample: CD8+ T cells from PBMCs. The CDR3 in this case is CASSGGQGARYEQYF. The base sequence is TGTGCCAGCAGTGGAGGACAGGGGGCTCGCTACGAGCAGTACTTC.